The 18 T cell receptor beta chains in this list originate from one sample, sequenced in a study of blood T cell repertoires in COVID-19. This table comes from immunoSEQ multiplex PCR, and its TCRdb copy is limited to in-frame clones, with some not included. The sample shows approximately 320,000 clones, about 90% of them seen only once. Input material: peripheral blood. The origin of the receptors is a woman younger than 45 with COVID-19, enrolled during active disease.

The chain recombines TRBV13 with TRBJ2-3; a weak D match, TRBD2 (5 bases). V was cut by 2 bases and J by 8 bases, with 17 bases left in between. CDR1 is PRHDT and CDR2 is FYEKMQ in the germline V gene (reference sequence). The CDR3 runs 15 residues. CDR3 nucleotide sequence: TGTGCCAGCAGCTTAATCTGGCAGGATGGGAGTACGCAGTATTTT. Protein product: CASSLIWQDGSTQYF.

The chain links TRBV5-1 to TRBJ2-1, with D possibly matching TRBD1 (6 bases). Per germline, CDR1 SGHRS and CDR2 YFSETQ. The CDR3 consists of 15 residues. The V gene lost 4 bases and the J gene lost 2 bases, with 13 bases spanning the gap. Here the CDR3 DNA reads TGCGCCAGCAGCGCCGGACAGAGGGCCTACAATGAGCAGTTCTTC. Translation: CASSAGQRAYNEQFF.

The chain uses TRBV5-1 and TRBJ1-1; D ambiguous. V shed 4 bases and J shed 0 bases, with 13 bases lying between them. Germline lookup yields CDR1 SGHRS and CDR2 YFSETQ. The CDR3 has 15 residues. DNA of the CDR3: TGCGCCAGCAGCCAGGATCGGCTGGTGAACACTGAAGCTTTCTTT. Its protein product is CASSQDRLVNTEAFF. Supplemented by reference TRBV5-1 and TRBJ1-1, the full variable domain reads KAGVTQTPRYLIKTRGQQVTLSCSPISGHRSVSWYQQTPGQGLQFLFEYFSETQRNKGNFPGRFSGRQFSNSRSEMNVSTLELGDSALYLCASSQDRLVNTEAFFGQGTRLTVV.

The chain is built from TRBV13 and TRBJ2-7, with D possibly TRBD1 on 6 matching bases. CDR1 PRHDT and CDR2 FYEKMQ come from the germline V gene (reference sequence). This CDR3 has 14 residues. Trimming cost V 2 bases and J 3 bases, with 11 bases left between them. CDR3 nucleotides: TGTGCCAGCAGCTTATCAGGGGAAGTCTACGAGCAGTACTTC. The encoded protein is CASSLSGEVYEQYF.

The sample holds one count of this clone. The rearrangement joins TRBV19 to TRBJ1-1; 9 bases are a match to TRBD1. The CDR3 has 14 amino acids. Germline V gives CDR1 LNHDA, CDR2 SQIVND (reference sequence). The ends lost 3 bases at V and 4 bases at J; junction bases unmatched: 3. The CDR3 sequence: CASSMGTGSTEAFF. CDR3 bases: TGTGCCAGTAGTATGGGGACAGGGAGCACTGAAGCTTTCTTT.

This clone has a single count. V is TRBV5-5 and J is TRBJ1-5; perhaps TRBD1 as D (5 bases). There are 13 residues in the CDR3. CDR1 is SGHKS, CDR2 YYEKEE, per germline (reference sequence). V gave up 1 base and J gave up 7 bases, with 9 bases separating them. The CDR3 region is CASSLRRDQPQHF. The CDR3 DNA follows: TGTGCCAGCAGCTTGAGGAGGGACCAGCCCCAGCATTTT.

The table lists this clone with a count of one. The chain couples TRBV19 to TRBJ1-2, with 11 bases aligning to TRBD1. This CDR3 has 17 residues. In germline, CDR1 is LNHDA, CDR2 SQIVND (reference sequence). V was clipped by 7 bases and J by 8 bases; unmatched bases: 18. The CDR3 reads CASNKEGTGGFMTGYTF. The CDR3 DNA reads as TGTGCCAGTAACAAGGAAGGGACAGGGGGATTTATGACGGGCTACACCTTC.

This clone was seen once. The CDR3 sequence is CASSQGQTNSPLHF. Written as DNA, the CDR3 is TGCGCCAGCAGCCAGGGACAGACAAATTCACCCCTCCACTTT. V is TRBV5-1 and J is TRBJ1-6; 7 bases are a match to TRBD1. The J segment lost 7 bases and the V segment lost 4 bases, leaving 5 bases of the junction unmatched. CDR1 is SGHRS, CDR2 YFSETQ, per germline. The CDR3 is 14 amino acids.

This rearrangement joins TRBV12-1 to TRBJ2-1; TRBD1 is taken as the D call from the table, unchecked against the DNA. TRBV12-1 is labeled a pseudogene. The length of the CDR3 is 18 residues. The CDR3 nucleotides read TGTGCCAGCAGCTACCCTTTTGATAGGGGAAGGCGAAGCAATGAGCAGTTCTTC. Residues: CASSYPFDRGRRSNEQFF.

The gene calls are TRBV3-1 (or the pseudogene TRBV3-2) and TRBJ2-7; 7 bases align to TRBD1. The CDR3 has 14 residues. V lost 6 bases, J lost 3 bases, and 8 bases stayed unmatched. Germline V lookup: CDR1 LGHDT, CDR2 YNNKEL (reference sequence). The DNA for the CDR3 is TGTGCCAGCAGTGCCGGGACAGCCCTCTACGAGCAGTACTTC. Its translation: CASSAGTALYEQYF.

CDR3 region: CASSLEIGEDYGYTF. The CDR3 DNA sequence: TGTGCCAGCAGCTTGGAAATAGGCGAGGACTATGGCTACACCTTC. The gene calls are TRBV5-6 and TRBJ1-2; D remains unclear. Trimming shortened V by 0 bases and J by 3 bases, and 12 bases separated the two germline ends. The CDR3 contains 15 residues. Per germline, CDR1 SGHDT and CDR2 YYEEEE.

Here the CDR3 reads CASSAGTGGGGHEQYF. CDR3 nucleotides: TGTGCCAGCAGTGCCGGGACAGGGGGTGGCGGGCACGAGCAGTACTTC. The chain employs TRBV27 and TRBJ2-7; 11 bases agree with TRBD1. Germline V gene lookup returns CDR1 MNHEY and CDR2 SMNVEV (reference sequence). This CDR3 is 16 amino acids long. J gave up 5 bases and V 5 bases, and 11 bases lay outside the gene matches.

The chain joins TRBV7-9 to TRBJ1-4; no clear D. Trimming pared 3 bases from V and 4 bases from J, leaving 18 bases between. CDR3 length: 17 amino acids. The germline V gene has CDR1 SEHNR and CDR2 FQNEAQ (reference sequence). As DNA, the CDR3 is TGTGCCAGCAGCTTGTCTCTGGTCACGGAGTTTAATGAAAAACTGTTTTTT. This gives the protein CASSLSLVTEFNEKLFF.

V is TRBV19 and J is TRBJ2-3; the D is unclear. Trimming cost V 5 bases and J 0 bases, with 15 bases left between them. Germline lookup yields CDR1 LNHDA and CDR2 SQIVND (reference sequence). CDR3 length equals 16 residues. DNA of the CDR3: TGTGCCAGTAGTCCTATAGGAGTAGAAAGCACAGATACGCAGTATTTT. Translation: CASSPIGVESTDTQYF.

The chain has TRBV18 and TRBJ2-5; D remains unclear. Per the germline V gene, CDR1 is KGHSH and CDR2 is LQKENI. The CDR3 loop spans 14 amino acids. Trimming pared 0 bases from V and 5 bases from J, leaving 10 bases between. DNA of the CDR3: TGTGCCAGCTCACCACCCCTGGGCATGGAGACCCAGTACTTC. Amino acids: CASSPPLGMETQYF.

The chain has TRBV5-1 and TRBJ1-1; no clear D. V was cut by 1 base and J by 1 base, with 8 bases left in between. This CDR3 has 14 amino acids. Looked up from germline, CDR1 is SGHRS and CDR2 is YFSETQ. The CDR3 DNA is TGCGCCAGCAGCTTGTTTAGTAAGAACACTGAAGCTTTCTTT. This codes for CASSLFSKNTEAFF. The complete variable domain, with remaining parts taken from reference TRBV5-1 and TRBJ1-1, reads KAGVTQTPRYLIKTRGQQVTLSCSPISGHRSVSWYQQTPGQGLQFLFEYFSETQRNKGNFPGRFSGRQFSNSRSEMNVSTLELGDSALYLCASSLFSKNTEAFFGQGTRLTVV.

The chain carries TRBV5-5 and TRBJ1-5; 8 positions match TRBD1. CDR3 length equals 14 residues. V lost 0 bases and J lost 7; bases outside the gene matches: 3. The germline CDR1 and CDR2 sequences are SGHKS and YYEKEE (reference sequence). In nucleotides, the CDR3 is TGTGCCAGCAGCTTGGAACAGGGGGACCAGCCCCAGCATTTT. This translates into CASSLEQGDQPQHF.

The chain carries TRBV6-5 and TRBJ2-7; 7 nucleotides line up with TRBD2. After removal of 2 bases from V and 5 bases from J, the junction contained 3 bases not matched to a gene. CDR3 length equals 13 residues. Germline values: CDR1 MNHEY, CDR2 SVGAGI. This chain's CDR3 is CASSYRLAHEQYF. In DNA form, the CDR3 reads TGTGCCAGCAGTTACCGACTAGCACACGAGCAGTACTTC.